This T cell receptor (beta chain) was documented in a study of CD8 T cells in ankylosing spondylitis. Trimming left V 6 bases short and J 4 bases short, with 11 bases between. This CDR3 region has 12 residues. CDR1 is DFQATT and CDR2 is SNEGSKA in the germline V gene (reference sequence). TCRdb re-derived calls from the 5' RACE reads in MiXCR, one entry per CDR3 protein. The repertoire holds hundreds of thousands of distinct CDR3 sequences, with approximately 11% as singletons. This clonotype was counted ten times or more. Antigen specificity is unknown. General study findings and limits: Characteristic, it appeared, of ankylosing spondylitis blood was a TCR beta motif of 7 or 8 highly homologous variants. Certain motif variants had earlier been reported in reactive arthritis synovial fluid and blood. Disease-linked clones were CD8+ and relatively rare in peripheral blood. Clones tied to disease were said to be significantly enriched in matched ankylosing spondylitis synovial fluid.

This chain connects TRBV20-1 to TRBJ2-3; D tentatively fits TRBD1 or TRBD2 (5 bases each). The clonotype was recovered from a male donor with ankylosing spondylitis. What was sequenced was blood, either unsorted or a sorted T cell fraction (not recorded which). The CDR3 bases are TGCAGTGCCGTCCGGGGCCCAGATACGCAGTATTTT. This codes for CSAVRGPDTQYF.